Each of the 8 T cell receptor beta chains below was sequenced from the same sample in a study of PD-1 blockade in classical Hodgkin lymphoma. Sequencing used immunoSEQ multiplex PCR; TCRdb keeps in-frame clones, though not all of them. Here the sample spans approximately 30,000 clones, about two thirds being singletons. Time point given: cycle 4 day 1 (C4D1), after 6 weeks of nivolumab. Exposure to brentuximab vedotin varied, and each patient had relapsed following autologous stem cell transplantation. The specimen was peripheral blood mononuclear cells (PBMCs), collected before the fourth cycle of nivolumab. The receptors were sampled from a human donor with classical Hodgkin lymphoma.

This clone came up a few times. This sequence joins TRBV6-1 and TRBJ2-7; possible D gene TRBD2, 5 bases. Trimming shortened V by 6 bases and J by 4 bases, and 10 bases separated the two germline ends. The CDR3 runs to 12 residues. The germline gives CDR1 MNHNS, CDR2 SASEGT. This CDR3 reads CASSPTSYEQYF. The CDR3 DNA follows: TGTGCCAGCAGCCCTACTAGTTACGAGCAGTACTTC.

The chain combines TRBV19 with TRBJ2-3; D could derive from TRBD1 or TRBD2 (6 bases each). Per the germline V gene, CDR1 is LNHDA and CDR2 is SQIVND (reference sequence). This CDR3 region has 14 residues. Trimming took off 2 bases at V and 6 bases at J, with 12 bases between the two ends. The CDR3 is CASSISSGADTQYF. CDR3 DNA sequence: TGTGCCAGTAGTATATCATCGGGGGCCGATACGCAGTATTTT.

This clone was seen only once. The V call is TRBV7-7, the J call TRBJ2-5; perhaps TRBD1 as D (5 bases). The CDR3 loop spans 15 amino acids. Germline-derived CDR1 and CDR2 are SSHAT and FNYEAQ (reference sequence). V gave up 1 base and J gave up 2 bases, with 11 bases separating them. The CDR3 bases are TGTGCCAGCAGCTTAGGGACCAGGGTGCAAGAGACCCAGTACTTC. It yields the protein CASSLGTRVQETQYF.

This chain links TRBV6-5 with TRBJ1-1, with D unresolved. The germline gives CDR1 MNHEY, CDR2 SVGAGI. The CDR3 covers 14 residues. Trimming cost V 6 bases and J 4 bases, with 15 bases left between them. For the CDR3, the DNA is TGTGCCAGCAGCCGCGCTACGTTGGTCACTGAAGCTTTCTTT. Its translation: CASSRATLVTEAFF.

The rearrangement links TRBV6-1 to TRBJ1-1; no firm D call. Germline CDR1 and CDR2: MNHNS and SASEGT. With 2 bases removed from V and 0 bases from J, the gap between germline ends came to 4 bases. This CDR3 comprises 13 residues. CDR3 amino acids: CASSEQLNTEAFF. The CDR3 nucleotides are TGTGCCAGCAGTGAACAGCTGAACACTGAAGCTTTCTTT.

The chain carries TRBV7-2 and TRBJ2-7, with TRBD2 matching over 15 bases. V was pared by 0 bases and J by 5 bases, with 5 bases of the junction left unmatched. In germline, CDR1 is SGHTA, CDR2 FQGNSA. The CDR3 contains 17 residues. CDR3 DNA sequence: TGTGCCAGCAGCTTAGCCCCCAGGACTAGCGGGGGGGACGAGCAGTACTTC. Translating gives CASSLAPRTSGGDEQYF. The full variable domain, in which reference TRBV7-2 and TRBJ2-7 provide the parts outside the CDR3, is GAGVSQSPSNKVTEKGKDVELRCDPISGHTALYWYRQSLGQGLEFLIYFQGNSAPDKSGLPSDRFSAERTGGSVSTLTIQRTQQEDSAVYLCASSLAPRTSGGDEQYFGPGTRLTVT.

CDR3 sequence: CASSSPPSAQYF. For the CDR3, the DNA is TGTGCCAGCAGCTCCCCCCCTAGCGCGCAGTACTTC. J is TRBJ2-7 and V is TRBV7-2; a possible D gene is TRBD2 (6 bases). The ends were cut back, 4 bases at V and 9 bases at J, with 13 bases in the middle. The CDR3 has 12 residues. Germline values: CDR1 SGHTA, CDR2 FQGNSA.

The chain joins TRBV6-5 to TRBJ2-2, with unresolved D. Between the trimmed V and J ends, which lost 5 bases and 6 bases, there was a span of 10 bases. This CDR3 is built from 13 residues. Germline V CDR1 and CDR2: MNHEY, SVGAGI. The CDR3 bases are TGTGCCAGCAGTATCTGGGCGCCCGGGGAGCTGTTTTTT. It translates to CASSIWAPGELFF.